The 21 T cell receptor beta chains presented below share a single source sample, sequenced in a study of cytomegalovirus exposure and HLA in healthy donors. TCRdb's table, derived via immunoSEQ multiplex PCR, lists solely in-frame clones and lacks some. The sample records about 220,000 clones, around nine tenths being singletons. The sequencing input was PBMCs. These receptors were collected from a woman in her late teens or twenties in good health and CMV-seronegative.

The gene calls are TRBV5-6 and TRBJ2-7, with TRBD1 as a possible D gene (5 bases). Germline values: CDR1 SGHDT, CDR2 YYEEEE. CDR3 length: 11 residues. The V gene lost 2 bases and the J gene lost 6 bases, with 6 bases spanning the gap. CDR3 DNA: TGTGCCAGCAGCTTAAGGGGCGAGCAGTACTTC. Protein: CASSLRGEQYF.

The CDR3 region is CASAGAGNTIYF. The DNA of the CDR3 is TGTGCCAGCGCGGGGGCGGGAAACACCATATATTTT. The chain links TRBV2 to TRBJ1-3, with D maybe TRBD1 (6 bases). The CDR3 is made up of 12 amino acids. V lost 8 bases and J lost 4, with 9 bases in between. Germline V gives CDR1 SNHLY, CDR2 FYNNEI.

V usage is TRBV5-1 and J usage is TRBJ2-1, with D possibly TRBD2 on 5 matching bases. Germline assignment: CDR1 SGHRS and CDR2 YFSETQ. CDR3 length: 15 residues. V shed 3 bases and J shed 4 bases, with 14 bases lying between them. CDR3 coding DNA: TGCGCCAGCAGCTCCGACGGAGGCCCGTACAATGAGCAGTTCTTC. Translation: CASSSDGGPYNEQFF.

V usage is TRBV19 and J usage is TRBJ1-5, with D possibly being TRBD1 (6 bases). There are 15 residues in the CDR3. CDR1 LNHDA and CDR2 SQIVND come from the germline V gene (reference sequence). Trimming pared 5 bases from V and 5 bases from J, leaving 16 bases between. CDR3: CASSVVGRGDQPQHF. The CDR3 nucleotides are TGTGCCAGTAGTGTGGTCGGCAGGGGAGATCAGCCCCAGCATTTT.

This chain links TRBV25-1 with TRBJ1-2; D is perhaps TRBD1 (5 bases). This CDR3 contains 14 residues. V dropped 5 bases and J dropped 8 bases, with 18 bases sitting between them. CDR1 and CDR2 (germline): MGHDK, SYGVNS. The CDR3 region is CASSYSSDRGGYTF. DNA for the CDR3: TGTGCCAGCAGTTACTCCAGTGATCGGGGGGGCTACACCTTC.

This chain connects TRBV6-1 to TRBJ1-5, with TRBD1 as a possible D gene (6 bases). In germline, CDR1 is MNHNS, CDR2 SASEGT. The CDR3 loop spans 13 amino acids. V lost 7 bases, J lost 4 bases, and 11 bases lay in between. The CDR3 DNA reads TGTGCCAGCAACAGGGTGAGAAATCAGCCCCAGCATTTT. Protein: CASNRVRNQPQHF.

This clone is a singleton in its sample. Here the CDR3 DNA reads TGTGCCAGCAGCCCGAGACTAGCGGGGACATACAATGAGCAGTTCTTC. Its protein product is CASSPRLAGTYNEQFF. V gene TRBV7-6 combines with J gene TRBJ2-1; TRBD2 matches 11 bases. The CDR3 contains 16 residues. The trim removed 5 bases at V and 4 bases at J, leaving 7 bases unmatched. CDR1 SGHVS and CDR2 FNYEAQ come from the germline V gene.

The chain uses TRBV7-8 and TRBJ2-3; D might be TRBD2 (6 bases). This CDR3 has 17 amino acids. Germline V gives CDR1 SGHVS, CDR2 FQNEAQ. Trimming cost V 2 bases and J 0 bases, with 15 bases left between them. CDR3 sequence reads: CASSLLKGRDSTDTQYF. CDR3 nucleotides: TGTGCCAGCAGCTTATTAAAGGGGCGGGATAGCACAGATACGCAGTATTTT.

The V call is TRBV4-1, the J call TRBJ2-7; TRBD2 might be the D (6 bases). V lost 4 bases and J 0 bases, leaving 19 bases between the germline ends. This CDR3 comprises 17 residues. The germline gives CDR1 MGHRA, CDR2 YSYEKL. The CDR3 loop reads CASSLRTGSGSSYEQYF. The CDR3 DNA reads TGCGCCAGCAGCCTCCGCACCGGGAGCGGCAGCTCCTACGAGCAGTACTTC.

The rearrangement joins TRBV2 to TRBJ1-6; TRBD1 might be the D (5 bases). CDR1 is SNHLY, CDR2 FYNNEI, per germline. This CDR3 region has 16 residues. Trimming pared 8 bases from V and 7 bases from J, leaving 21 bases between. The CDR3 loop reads CASEWQGKEGNSPLHF. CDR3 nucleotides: TGTGCCAGCGAATGGCAGGGAAAAGAAGGGAATTCACCCCTCCACTTT.

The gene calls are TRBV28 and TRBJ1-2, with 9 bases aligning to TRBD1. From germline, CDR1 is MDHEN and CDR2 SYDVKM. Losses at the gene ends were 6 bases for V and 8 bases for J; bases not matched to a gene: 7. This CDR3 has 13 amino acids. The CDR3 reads CASSLGQGRGYTF. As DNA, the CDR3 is TGTGCCAGCAGCCTGGGACAGGGAAGGGGCTACACCTTC.

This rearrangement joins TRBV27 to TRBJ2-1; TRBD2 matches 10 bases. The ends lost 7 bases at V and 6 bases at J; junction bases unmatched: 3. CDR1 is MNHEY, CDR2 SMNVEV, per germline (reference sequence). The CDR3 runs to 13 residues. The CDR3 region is CASNLAGANEQFF. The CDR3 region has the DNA TGTGCCAGCAACCTAGCGGGAGCCAATGAGCAGTTCTTC.

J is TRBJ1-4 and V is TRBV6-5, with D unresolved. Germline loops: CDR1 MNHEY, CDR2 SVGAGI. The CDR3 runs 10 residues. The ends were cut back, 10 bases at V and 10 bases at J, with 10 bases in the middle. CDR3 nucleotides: TGTGCCAACAAGCAGCGAAAACTGTTTTTT. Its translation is CANKQRKLFF.

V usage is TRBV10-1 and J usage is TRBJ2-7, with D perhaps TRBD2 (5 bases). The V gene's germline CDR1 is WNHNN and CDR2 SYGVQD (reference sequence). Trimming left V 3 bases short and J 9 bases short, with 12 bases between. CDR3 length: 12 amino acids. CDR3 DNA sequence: TGCGCCAGCAGTGACCCCGGTGAGGGGCAGTACTTC. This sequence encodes CASSDPGEGQYF.

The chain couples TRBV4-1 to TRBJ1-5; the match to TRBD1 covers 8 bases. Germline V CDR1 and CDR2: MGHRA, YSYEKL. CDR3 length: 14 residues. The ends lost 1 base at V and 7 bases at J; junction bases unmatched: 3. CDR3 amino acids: CASSQGQGWQPQHF. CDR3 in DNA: TGCGCCAGCAGCCAAGGACAGGGGTGGCAGCCCCAGCATTTT.

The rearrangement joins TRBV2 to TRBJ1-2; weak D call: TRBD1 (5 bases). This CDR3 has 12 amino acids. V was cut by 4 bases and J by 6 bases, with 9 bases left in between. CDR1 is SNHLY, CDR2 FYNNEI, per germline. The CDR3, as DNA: TGTGCCAGCAGTGGACAGTCCAATGGCTACACCTTC. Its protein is CASSGQSNGYTF.

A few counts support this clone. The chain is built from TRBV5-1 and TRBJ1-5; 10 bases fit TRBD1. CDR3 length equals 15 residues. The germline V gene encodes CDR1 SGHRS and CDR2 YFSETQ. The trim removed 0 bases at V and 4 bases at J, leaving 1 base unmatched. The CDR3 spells CASSLGTGGNQPQHF. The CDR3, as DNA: TGCGCCAGCAGCTTGGGGACAGGGGGAAATCAGCCCCAGCATTTT.

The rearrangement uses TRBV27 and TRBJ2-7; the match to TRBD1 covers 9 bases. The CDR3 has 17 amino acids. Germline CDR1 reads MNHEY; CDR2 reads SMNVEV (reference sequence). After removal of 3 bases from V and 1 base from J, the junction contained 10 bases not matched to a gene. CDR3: CASSLSYYRGRSYEQYF. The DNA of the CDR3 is TGTGCCAGCAGTTTGTCGTACTACAGGGGGCGATCCTACGAGCAGTACTTC.

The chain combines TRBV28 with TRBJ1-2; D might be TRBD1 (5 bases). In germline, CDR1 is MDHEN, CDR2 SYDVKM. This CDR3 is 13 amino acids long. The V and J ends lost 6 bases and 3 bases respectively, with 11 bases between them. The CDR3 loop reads CASSRTYDYGYTF. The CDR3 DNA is TGTGCCAGCAGCCGGACATACGACTATGGCTACACCTTC.

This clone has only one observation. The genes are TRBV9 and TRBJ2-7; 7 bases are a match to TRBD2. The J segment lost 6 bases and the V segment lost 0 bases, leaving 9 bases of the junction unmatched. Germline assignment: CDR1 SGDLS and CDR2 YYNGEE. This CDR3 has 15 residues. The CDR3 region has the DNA TGTGCCAGCAGCGTAGGGGGGGAGGGCCTCTCCGAGCAGTACTTC. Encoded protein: CASSVGGEGLSEQYF.

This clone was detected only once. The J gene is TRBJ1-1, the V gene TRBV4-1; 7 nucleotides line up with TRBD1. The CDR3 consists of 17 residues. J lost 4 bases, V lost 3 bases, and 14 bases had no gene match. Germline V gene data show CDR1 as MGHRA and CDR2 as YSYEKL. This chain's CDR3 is CASSQGPTGKSGTEAFF. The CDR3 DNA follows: TGCGCCAGCAGCCAGGGACCGACAGGGAAATCAGGCACTGAAGCTTTCTTT.